The 29 T cell receptor beta chains below were found in one sample sequenced in a study of shared clonotypes between healthy human individuals. The naive CD8 subset, CD45RO-negative cells positively selected for CCR7, excluded terminally differentiated effector memory CD45RA+ cells. Here immunoSEQ multiplex PCR was the method, and the copy in TCRdb shows in-frame clones only, minus some. The table includes approximately 1.9 million clones, 93% detected once. Source material: naive CD8+ T cells from PBMCs. These receptors were obtained from a man aged 18 to 30 in good health. Some clones in this sample may be carry-over from other donors' samples.

The chain has TRBV7-7 and TRBJ2-7; 8 nucleotides match TRBD1. The trim removed 0 bases at V and 6 bases at J, leaving 13 bases unmatched. The germline V gene encodes CDR1 SSHAT and CDR2 FNYEAQ (reference sequence). This CDR3 spans 17 amino acids. Here the CDR3 DNA reads TGTGCCAGCAGCTTAGCCCCGGACAGGGACGTTTATTCCGAGCAGTACTTC. Its protein product is CASSLAPDRDVYSEQYF.

This chain uses TRBV19 with TRBJ2-1, with 7 bases fitting TRBD2. J gave up 2 bases and V 3 bases, and 7 bases lay outside the gene matches. This CDR3 is 16 amino acids long. Germline V lookup: CDR1 LNHDA, CDR2 SQIVND (reference sequence). The CDR3 DNA reads TGTGCCAGTAGTATCTTGGCGGGAGACCCCTACAATGAGCAGTTCTTC. This encodes CASSILAGDPYNEQFF. Variable domain in full (rest from reference TRBV19 and TRBJ2-1): DGGITQSPKYLFRKEGQNVTLSCEQNLNHDAMYWYRQDPGQGLRLIYYSQIVNDFQKGDIAEGYSVSREKKESFPLTVTSAQKNPTAFYLCASSILAGDPYNEQFFGPGTRLTVL.

The chain uses TRBV11-3 and TRBJ2-7; D is perhaps TRBD1 (6 bases). Germline V gene sequence: CDR1 SGHNT, CDR2 YENEEA. The CDR3 has 14 amino acids. Trimming cost V 6 bases and J 2 bases, with 14 bases left between them. In nucleotides, the CDR3 is TGTGCCAGCAGTAGGGGGAAACCGACCTACGAGCAGTACTTC. Its translation: CASSRGKPTYEQYF.

The CDR3 here is CASSYAREQFF. CDR3 in DNA: TGTGCCAGCAGTTACGCTAGGGAGCAGTTCTTC. The V call is TRBV6-6, the J call TRBJ2-1; D ambiguous. Deletions cut 2 bases from V and 10 bases from J, with 6 bases between. This CDR3 contains 11 residues. Germline V gene lookup returns CDR1 MNHNY and CDR2 SVGAGI (reference sequence).

V gene TRBV19 combines with J gene TRBJ2-2, with 13 bases that match TRBD2. Germline CDR1 reads LNHDA; CDR2 reads SQIVND (reference sequence). J was trimmed by 6 bases and V by 3 bases; bases with no gene match: 7. This CDR3 is 17 amino acids long. The chain's CDR3 is CASSILGLAGIAGELFF. In DNA form, the CDR3 reads TGTGCCAGTAGTATCTTGGGACTAGCGGGAATTGCCGGGGAGCTGTTTTTT.

Note on this clone: Within the sample, other DNA sequences also encode this same CDR3. CDR3 nucleotide sequence: TGTGCCAGCAGTCGACCCGGGGGCTACGAGCAGTACTTC. This encodes CASSRPGGYEQYF. The chain joins TRBV28 to TRBJ2-7; a possible D gene is TRBD2 (6 bases). The germline V and J ends were trimmed by 5 bases and 3 bases, with 11 bases remaining between them. Germline V gives CDR1 MDHEN, CDR2 SYDVKM. CDR3 length: 13 amino acids.

J is TRBJ2-3 and V is TRBV28; a possible D gene is TRBD2 (6 bases). The CDR3 loop spans 15 amino acids. Per the germline V gene, CDR1 is MDHEN and CDR2 is SYDVKM. V shed 5 bases and J shed 1 base, with 13 bases lying between them. The chain's CDR3 is CASSTGTRGTDTQYF. Written as DNA, the CDR3 is TGTGCCAGCAGTACCGGGACTCGGGGCACAGATACGCAGTATTTT.

The chain recombines TRBV28 with TRBJ2-2; 14 bases agree with TRBD2. This CDR3 region has 17 residues. J gave up 2 bases and V 6 bases, and 5 bases lay outside the gene matches. In germline, CDR1 is MDHEN, CDR2 SYDVKM. This CDR3 reads CASSGLAGGKNTGELFF. The CDR3 nucleotides read TGTGCCAGCAGCGGACTAGCGGGAGGAAAAAACACCGGGGAGCTGTTTTTT.

The chain uses TRBV27 and TRBJ2-3; 11 bases agree with TRBD2. Germline CDR1 and CDR2: MNHEY and SMNVEV (reference sequence). CDR3 length equals 16 residues. Trimming took 6 bases from V and 5 from J; bases not matched to a gene: 10. The chain's CDR3 is CASRQTSGSEVDTQYF. CDR3 DNA: TGTGCCAGCAGGCAAACTAGCGGGAGTGAGGTAGATACGCAGTATTTT.

The rearrangement links TRBV25-1 to TRBJ2-5; a weak D match, TRBD2 (5 bases). CDR1 and CDR2 from the germline V gene are MGHDK and SYGVNS. The length of the CDR3 is 15 residues. Trimming cost V 3 bases and J 5 bases, with 16 bases left between them. CDR3 amino acids: CASSDFVLGGETQYF. The CDR3 DNA reads TGTGCCAGCAGTGATTTCGTGTTAGGCGGGGAGACCCAGTACTTC.

The rearrangement joins TRBV6-6 to TRBJ2-7, with 7 bases that match TRBD2. V lost 6 bases to trimming and J lost 2 bases; unmatched junction nucleotides: 4. CDR1 is MNHNY and CDR2 is SVGAGI in the germline V gene (reference sequence). The CDR3 contains 13 residues. CDR3 sequence reads: CASSLAEAYEQYF. The CDR3 nucleotides read TGTGCCAGCAGCCTAGCGGAGGCCTACGAGCAGTACTTC.

Here the CDR3 reads CASRDSMNEQFF. CDR3 sequence (DNA): TGTGCCAGCCGGGACTCGATGAATGAGCAGTTCTTC. The chain has TRBV27 and TRBJ2-1; D may be TRBD2 (6 bases). Germline V gene lookup returns CDR1 MNHEY and CDR2 SMNVEV (reference sequence). The CDR3 is 12 amino acids. Trimming removed 8 bases from V and 7 bases from J, with 12 bases in between.

This rearrangement joins TRBV11-3 to TRBJ2-1, with 8 bases aligning to TRBD2. Germline V gene data show CDR1 as SGHNT and CDR2 as YENEEA. CDR3 size: 17 residues. The trim removed 1 base at V and 3 bases at J, leaving 8 bases unmatched. CDR3 DNA: TGTGCCAGCAGCTTAGGTCTCCGAGCGGGAGTCTACAATGAGCAGTTCTTC. This translates into CASSLGLRAGVYNEQFF.

The rearrangement joins TRBV28 to TRBJ1-1; D uncertain. V was trimmed by 2 bases and J by 3 bases, leaving 16 bases between them. The CDR3 has 16 residues. Per germline, CDR1 MDHEN and CDR2 SYDVKM. This CDR3 reads CASSLTNFGEDTEAFF. CDR3 in DNA: TGTGCCAGCAGTTTAACTAATTTCGGGGAGGACACTGAAGCTTTCTTT.

The chain uses TRBV27 and TRBJ2-7; D is perhaps TRBD1 (5 bases). The CDR3 extends over 14 amino acids. Germline lookup yields CDR1 MNHEY and CDR2 SMNVEV (reference sequence). Trimming shortened V by 4 bases and J by 4 bases, and 14 bases separated the two germline ends. This CDR3 reads CASSSQAFGYEQYF. In DNA, the CDR3 is TGTGCCAGCAGTTCACAGGCCTTCGGATACGAGCAGTACTTC.

V gene TRBV19 combines with J gene TRBJ2-7; D not certain. CDR1 is LNHDA and CDR2 is SQIVND in the germline V gene (reference sequence). The CDR3 has 14 residues. V lost 8 bases to trimming and J lost 0 bases, with 14 bases between them. The CDR3 nucleotides are TGTGCCAGTCGCGGCCAGACCCACTCCTACGAGCAGTACTTC. It codes for CASRGQTHSYEQYF. Combining the CDR3 with reference TRBV19 and TRBJ2-7 gives the whole variable domain DGGITQSPKYLFRKEGQNVTLSCEQNLNHDAMYWYRQDPGQGLRLIYYSQIVNDFQKGDIAEGYSVSREKKESFPLTVTSAQKNPTAFYLCASRGQTHSYEQYFGPGTRLTVT.

The chain employs TRBV28 and TRBJ1-5, with unresolved D. The V and J ends lost 5 bases and 3 bases respectively, with 11 bases between them. CDR3 length equals 14 residues. From germline, CDR1 is MDHEN and CDR2 SYDVKM. The CDR3 DNA sequence: TGTGCCAGCAGTCCCTATGAAGTCAATCAGCCCCAGCATTTT. This translates into CASSPYEVNQPQHF.

The chain carries TRBV28 and TRBJ2-2; no clear D. In germline, CDR1 is MDHEN, CDR2 SYDVKM. The V gene lost 5 bases and the J gene lost 3 bases, with 13 bases spanning the gap. The CDR3 is 15 residues long. Written as DNA, the CDR3 is TGTGCCAGCAGTCCAAAAGACCCATACACCGGGGAGCTGTTTTTT. Translating it yields CASSPKDPYTGELFF. The full variable domain, with the rest looked up from reference TRBV28 and TRBJ2-2, is DVKVTQSSRYLVKRTGEKVFLECVQDMDHENMFWYRQDPGLGLRLIYFSYDVKMKEKGDIPEGYSVSREKKERFSLILESASTNQTSMYLCASSPKDPYTGELFFGEGSRLTVL.

The J gene is TRBJ2-3, the V gene TRBV11-2; perhaps TRBD2 as D (6 bases). In germline, CDR1 is SGHAT, CDR2 FQNNGV. This CDR3 has 15 residues. Deletions cut 5 bases from V and 2 bases from J, with 14 bases between. The CDR3 bases are TGTGCCAGCAGCACCTCGGGACTGATCACAGATACGCAGTATTTT. It translates to CASSTSGLITDTQYF.

DNA for the CDR3: TGTGCCAGCAGTGCCATTCGACTAGCGGGCTACGAGCAGTACTTC. Encoded protein: CASSAIRLAGYEQYF. The rearrangement joins TRBV2 to TRBJ2-7; 10 bases agree with TRBD2. Germline assignment: CDR1 SNHLY and CDR2 FYNNEI. V lost 4 bases and J lost 3; bases outside the gene matches: 6. This CDR3 region has 15 residues. The variable domain in full, completed from reference TRBV2 and TRBJ2-7, reads EPEVTQTPSHQVTQMGQEVILRCVPISNHLYFYWYRQILGQKVEFLVSFYNNEISEKSEIFDDQFSVERPDGSNFTLKIRSTKLEDSAMYFCASSAIRLAGYEQYFGPGTRLTVT.

This chain links TRBV27 with TRBJ2-7, with 8 nucleotides matching TRBD2. The germline V gene encodes CDR1 MNHEY and CDR2 SMNVEV (reference sequence). This CDR3 contains 13 residues. The V gene end was trimmed by 8 bases and the J gene end by 3 bases; junction bases not matched to a gene: 6. CDR3 sequence reads: CASGARGDYEQYF. The CDR3 DNA is TGTGCCAGCGGGGCGCGGGGGGACTACGAGCAGTACTTC.

The V gene is TRBV11-2, the J gene TRBJ1-1; D unclear. The germline V gene encodes CDR1 SGHAT and CDR2 FQNNGV. This CDR3 has 13 residues. Trimming stripped 1 base from V and 7 bases from J, with 10 bases between. In DNA form, the CDR3 reads TGTGCCAGCAGCTTAGGTTTCGGAAATGAAGCTTTCTTT. Translating gives CASSLGFGNEAFF.

This chain uses TRBV28 with TRBJ2-1; D possibly uses TRBD1 or TRBD2 (7 bases each). The length of the CDR3 is 20 residues. Trimming took off 4 bases at V and 4 bases at J, with 29 bases between the two ends. Looked up from germline, CDR1 is MDHEN and CDR2 is SYDVKM. Here the CDR3 reads CASSSRGTQGRVVWYNEQFF. The CDR3 nucleotides read TGTGCCAGCAGTTCCAGGGGAACACAGGGGAGGGTAGTCTGGTACAATGAGCAGTTCTTC.

V is TRBV30 and J is TRBJ1-4; 7 nucleotides agree with TRBD1. Trimming at V came to 2 bases and at J to 8 bases, leaving 11 bases not matched to a gene. The CDR3 consists of 15 residues. Per germline, CDR1 GTSNPN and CDR2 SVGIG (reference sequence). CDR3 nucleotides: TGTGCCTGGAGTATAGACAGGGCGGGGCGGGAAAAACTGTTTTTT. It yields the protein CAWSIDRAGREKLFF.

The V gene is TRBV7-8, the J gene TRBJ2-1; 11 nucleotides agree with TRBD2. Germline-derived CDR1 and CDR2 are SGHVS and FQNEAQ. V lost 2 bases to trimming and J lost 0 bases; unmatched junction nucleotides: 9. The CDR3 has 19 amino acids. In nucleotides, the CDR3 is TGTGCCAGCAGCTTACTTTCCGGGACTAGCGGAACCTCCTACAATGAGCAGTTCTTC. It yields the protein CASSLLSGTSGTSYNEQFF.

The chain uses TRBV28 and TRBJ2-7; tentative D call: TRBD2 (5 bases). The germline gives CDR1 MDHEN, CDR2 SYDVKM. Trimming left V 5 bases short and J 4 bases short, with 15 bases between. The CDR3 contains 14 residues. The CDR3 loop is CASSPGINAYEQYF. The CDR3 DNA is TGTGCCAGCAGTCCGGGGATTAATGCGTACGAGCAGTACTTC.

The chain employs TRBV15 and TRBJ1-4, with D hard to call. Germline V lookup: CDR1 LNHNV, CDR2 YYDKDF (reference sequence). This CDR3 has 15 amino acids. V was pared by 0 bases and J by 3 bases, with 8 bases between. The CDR3: CATSRDQGANEKLFF. The CDR3 DNA follows: TGTGCCACCAGCAGAGATCAAGGAGCTAATGAAAAACTGTTTTTT.

This chain joins TRBV15 and TRBJ2-1; TRBD2 aligns across 7 bases. CDR1 is LNHNV and CDR2 is YYDKDF in the germline V gene (reference sequence). Trimming removed 1 base from V and 4 bases from J; junction bases left unmatched: 7. This CDR3 is built from 16 residues. Here the CDR3 DNA reads TGTGCCACCAGCAGAGTGGGGCGGGAGAGTTACAATGAGCAGTTCTTC. Translating it yields CATSRVGRESYNEQFF. Full variable domain (remainder filled in from reference TRBV15 and TRBJ2-1): DAMVIQNPRYQVTQFGKPVTLSCSQTLNHNVMYWYQQKSSQAPKLLFHYYDKDFNNEADTPDNFQSRRPNTSFCFLDIRSPGLGDTAMYLCATSRVGRESYNEQFFGPGTRLTVL.

This clone was recorded a few times. The CDR3 nucleotides read TGTGCCAGCAGCTCGGGACTAGCGGGCCTCACAGATACGCAGTATTTT. This sequence encodes CASSSGLAGLTDTQYF. The V call is TRBV11-2, the J call TRBJ2-3; 12 positions agree with TRBD2. V shed 4 bases, J shed 2 bases, and the junction held 4 bases outside the gene matches. Germline CDR1 SGHAT, CDR2 FQNNGV. This CDR3 contains 16 residues.